This TCR beta chain was documented in a study of vaccination effects on CD4 cells after COVID-19. Across the study: Vaccination of participants consisted of two doses of either the BNT162b2 or mRNA-1273 vaccine. Cultures used roughly 2.2 million PBMC per well, approximately 9.7 IU/ml IL-2 and about 10 ug/ml peptides. The study's findings and limits: In healthy vaccinees, only 1 of 255 vaccine-induced clones cross-reacted with common cold coronaviruses. Among infection- and vaccine-induced clones, marked clonal contraction occurred late after vaccination.

It was after 10 days of culture that CD4+ T cells were isolated. In the case of this clone: Its target is unknown.

The CDR3 spans 19 residues. The data were produced by immunoSEQ multiplex PCR, yet TCRdb's version contains in-frame clones alone and is incomplete. The sample yields some 26,000 clones, 65% to 80% seen once. This chain joins TRBV12-2 and TRBJ1-5. TRBV12-2 is termed a pseudogene. Sequencing was performed on CD4+ T cells from PBMCs cultured without peptide, taken before COVID-19 vaccination. This TCR was recovered from a human donor who received a COVID-19 vaccine. CDR3 residues: CASRPSGGWQGFPNQPQHF. Here the CDR3 DNA reads TGTGCAAGTCGCCCCTCTGGGGGGTGGCAGGGCTTCCCCAATCAGCCCCAGCATTTT.